The clone carrying this T cell receptor (beta chain) has more than one count but fewer than ten. The antigen is not known. Template switching by 5'RACE produced TCR cDNA, adding a universal primer site and UMIs. MiXCR, run by TCRdb on the 5' RACE reads, gives a single entry per CDR3 protein. Counted here are 510,000 or so distinct CDR3 sequences, roughly a fifth occurring once; the ten biggest clones make up roughly an eighth. The CDR3 is 11 residues long. V was cut by 5 bases and J by 14 bases, with 13 bases left in between. The data originate from a study of T cells after yellow fever vaccination. Across the study: Fractions containing few cells were prepared with SMART-Seq v4 Ultra Low Input.

Study results and limitations: Reappearance after the booster was seen for most primary-vaccination clones, at 95% to 97% CD4 and more than 80% CD8. Bulk-population clonotypes that are abundant could appear as contaminants in FACS-sorted repertoires.

The TCR comes from a man under 40 who received the YFV17D yellow fever vaccine. The specimen was PBMCs, collected 15 days after the yellow fever booster vaccination. The chain recombines TRBV12-3 or TRBV12-4 with TRBJ2-1; maybe TRBD2 (6 bases). This CDR3 is CASSTGELKFF. For the CDR3, the DNA is TGTGCCAGCAGTACGGGGGAGCTGAAGTTCTTC.